This T cell receptor beta chain was recorded in a study of T cell responses to AZD1222 COVID-19 vaccine. Whole-study results and caveats: Donors in the cohort were predominantly white British and more often female, and clonal diversity was possibly underestimated. Repertoires were sampled only after the peak T cell response. Reports indicate that nearly half of spike-specific TCRs are directed at unmutated variant regions. Regions 160-218 and 743-854 dominated among vaccine-associated CD4 TCRs spanning spike.

Profiled with immunoSEQ multiplex PCR; TCRdb holds only in-frame clones, not every one. The sample holds fewer than 55,000 clones, 79% seen once. The CDR3 consists of 15 residues. The V and J ends lost 4 bases and 0 bases respectively, with 12 bases between them. The germline gives CDR1 KGHDR, CDR2 SFDVKD. As regards this clone: The antigen remains unidentified.

The input for sequencing was peripheral blood, taken on day 0 of MenACWY control vaccination. This sequence originates from an adult in good health. J is TRBJ2-7 and V is TRBV24-1; tentatively, D is TRBD2 (6 bases). In DNA form, the CDR3 reads TGTGCCACCAGTGACCCGGGGGACGGCTCCTACGAGCAGTACTTC. This codes for CATSDPGDGSYEQYF.